Listed here are 3 T cell receptor beta chains from one sample, sequenced in a study of blood T cell repertoires in COVID-19. Assay: immunoSEQ multiplex PCR; the TCRdb copy retains only in-frame clones and omits some. The sample holds a few hundred thousand clones; roughly 80% are singletons and the top ten take about 10%. Sequencing was performed on peripheral blood. The receptors stem from a woman of 80 years or more with acute or convalescent COVID-19.

This clone was seen only a few times. The V gene is TRBV18, the J gene TRBJ1-4, with TRBD1 matching 7 bases. This CDR3 comprises 17 residues. Unmatched junction bases numbered 10, after V lost 4 bases and J lost 2 bases. Germline lookup yields CDR1 KGHSH and CDR2 LQKENI. CDR3 nucleotide sequence: TGTGCCAGCTCACGCCGAACAGGGGACGCCACTAATGAAAAACTGTTTTTT. Its translation is CASSRRTGDATNEKLFF. The whole variable domain, filled in from reference TRBV18 and TRBJ1-4, reads NAGVMQNPRHLVRRRGQEARLRCSPMKGHSHVYWYRQLPEEGLKFMVYLQKENIIDESGMPKERFSAEFPKEGPSILRIQQVVRGDSAAYFCASSRRTGDATNEKLFFGSGTQLSVL.

The chain uses TRBV28 and TRBJ2-2, with TRBD1 identical over 10 bases. This CDR3 spans 15 amino acids. Germline CDR1 and CDR2: MDHEN and SYDVKM. Germline trimming cut 6 bases from V and 4 bases from J; bases unmatched to any gene: 5. The CDR3 nucleotides are TGTGCCAGCAGATGGGGGACAGGGGTCACCGGGGAGCTGTTTTTT. Its translation is CASRWGTGVTGELFF.

The chain joins TRBV19 to TRBJ2-1; possibly TRBD2 for D (6 bases). CDR1 and CDR2 (germline): LNHDA, SQIVND (reference sequence). V dropped 5 bases and J dropped 6 bases, with 14 bases sitting between them. The CDR3 consists of 14 residues. CDR3: CASSARERVNEQFF. The CDR3, as DNA: TGTGCCAGTAGTGCCCGGGAGCGGGTCAATGAGCAGTTCTTC. The variable domain in full, with the rest retrieved from reference TRBV19 and TRBJ2-1, is DGGITQSPKYLFRKEGQNVTLSCEQNLNHDAMYWYRQDPGQGLRLIYYSQIVNDFQKGDIAEGYSVSREKKESFPLTVTSAQKNPTAFYLCASSARERVNEQFFGPGTRLTVL.